This TCR beta chain was retrieved from a study of blood T cell repertoires in COVID-19. Study summary: T cells, B-cell-depleted T cells, or PBMCs provided the cDNA or gDNA that served as material.

The method was immunoSEQ multiplex PCR; TCRdb's version includes in-frame clones alone and lacks a portion of them. The table includes roughly 410,000 clones, approximately 89% detected once. Trimming left V 6 bases short and J 5 bases short, with 5 bases between. The CDR3 is made up of 11 amino acids. CDR1 and CDR2 (germline): MNHEY, SVGEGT. This sequence joins TRBV6-2 or TRBV6-3 and TRBJ2-1; D gene unclear. The sequenced sample was peripheral blood. The receptor comes from a woman aged 55-75 years with COVID-19, enrolled during active disease. CDR3 sequence reads: CASSLNNEQFF. CDR3 in DNA: TGTGCCAGCAGCCTTAACAATGAGCAGTTCTTC.